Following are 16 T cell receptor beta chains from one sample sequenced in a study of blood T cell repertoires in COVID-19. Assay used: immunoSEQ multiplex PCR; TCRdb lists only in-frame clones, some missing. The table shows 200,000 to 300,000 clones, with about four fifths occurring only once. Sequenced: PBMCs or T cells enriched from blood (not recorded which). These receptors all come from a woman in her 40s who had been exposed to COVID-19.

The CDR3 is CSVSLAGGPHEQYF. The CDR3 DNA is TGCAGCGTCTCATTAGCGGGGGGGCCCCACGAGCAGTACTTC. This sequence joins TRBV29-1 and TRBJ2-7, with TRBD2 matching over 11 bases. CDR1 SQVTM and CDR2 ANQGSEA come from the germline V gene. The CDR3 consists of 14 residues. J lost 5 bases, V lost 6 bases, and 9 bases had no gene match.

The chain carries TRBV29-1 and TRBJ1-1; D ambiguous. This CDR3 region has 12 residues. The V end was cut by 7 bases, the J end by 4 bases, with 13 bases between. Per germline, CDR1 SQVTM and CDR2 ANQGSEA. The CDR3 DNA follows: TGCAGCGGAGTGATGACATTCACTGAAGCTTTCTTT. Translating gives CSGVMTFTEAFF.

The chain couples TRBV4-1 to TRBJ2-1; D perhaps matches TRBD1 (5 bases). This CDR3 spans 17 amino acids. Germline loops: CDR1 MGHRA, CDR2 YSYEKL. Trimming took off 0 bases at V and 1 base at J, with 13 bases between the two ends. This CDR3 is CASSQDGAPISYNEQFF. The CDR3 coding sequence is TGCGCCAGCAGCCAAGATGGGGCCCCGATTTCCTACAATGAGCAGTTCTTC.

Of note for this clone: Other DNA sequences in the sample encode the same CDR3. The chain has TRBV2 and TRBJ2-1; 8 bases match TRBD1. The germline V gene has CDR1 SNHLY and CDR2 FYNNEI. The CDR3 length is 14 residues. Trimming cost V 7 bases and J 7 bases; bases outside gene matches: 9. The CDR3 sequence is CASIGQGRKNEQFF. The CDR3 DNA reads TGTGCCAGCATTGGACAGGGAAGAAAAAATGAGCAGTTCTTC.

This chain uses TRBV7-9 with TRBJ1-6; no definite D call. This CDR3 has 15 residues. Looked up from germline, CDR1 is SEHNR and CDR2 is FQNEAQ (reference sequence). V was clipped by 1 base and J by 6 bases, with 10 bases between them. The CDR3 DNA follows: TGTGCCAGCAGCTTAGGGAGGGAGCGTAATTCACCCCTCCACTTT. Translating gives CASSLGRERNSPLHF.

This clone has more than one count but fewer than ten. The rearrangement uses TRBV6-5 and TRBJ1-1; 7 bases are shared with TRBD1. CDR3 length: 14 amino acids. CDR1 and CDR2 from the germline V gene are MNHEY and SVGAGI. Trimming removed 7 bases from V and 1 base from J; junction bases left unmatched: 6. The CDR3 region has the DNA TGTGCCAGCAACCGGGACAGTAAGAACACTGAAGCTTTCTTT. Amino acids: CASNRDSKNTEAFF.

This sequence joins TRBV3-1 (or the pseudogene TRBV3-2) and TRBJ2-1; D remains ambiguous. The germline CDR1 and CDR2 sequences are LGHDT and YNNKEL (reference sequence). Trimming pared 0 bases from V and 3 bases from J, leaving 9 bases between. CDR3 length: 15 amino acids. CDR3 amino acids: CASSQDAAYYNEQFF. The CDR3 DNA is TGTGCCAGCAGCCAAGACGCCGCCTACTACAATGAGCAGTTCTTC.

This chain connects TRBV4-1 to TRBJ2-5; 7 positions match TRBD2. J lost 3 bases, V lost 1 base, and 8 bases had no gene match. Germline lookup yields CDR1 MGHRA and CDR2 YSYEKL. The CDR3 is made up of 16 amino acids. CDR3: CASSQGRPAGEETQYF. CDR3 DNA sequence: TGCGCCAGCAGCCAAGGTAGGCCGGCGGGGGAAGAGACCCAGTACTTC.

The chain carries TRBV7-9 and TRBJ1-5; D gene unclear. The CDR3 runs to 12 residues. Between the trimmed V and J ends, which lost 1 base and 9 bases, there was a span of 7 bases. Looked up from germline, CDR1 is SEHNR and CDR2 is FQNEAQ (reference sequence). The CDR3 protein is CASSLDGRPQHF. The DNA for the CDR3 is TGTGCCAGCAGCTTAGATGGGAGGCCCCAGCATTTT.

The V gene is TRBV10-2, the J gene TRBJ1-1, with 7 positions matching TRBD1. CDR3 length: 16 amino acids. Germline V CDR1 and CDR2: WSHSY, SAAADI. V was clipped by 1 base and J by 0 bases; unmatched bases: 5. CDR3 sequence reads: CASSEFQTGLNTEAFF. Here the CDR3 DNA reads TGCGCCAGCAGTGAGTTTCAGACAGGGCTGAACACTGAAGCTTTCTTT.

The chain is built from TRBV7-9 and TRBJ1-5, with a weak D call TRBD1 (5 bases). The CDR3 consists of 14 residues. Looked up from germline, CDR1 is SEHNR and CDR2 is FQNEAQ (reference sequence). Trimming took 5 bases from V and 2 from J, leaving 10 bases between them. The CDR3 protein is CASSRGGGNQPQHF. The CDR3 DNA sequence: TGTGCCAGCAGCCGGGGAGGGGGCAATCAGCCCCAGCATTTT.

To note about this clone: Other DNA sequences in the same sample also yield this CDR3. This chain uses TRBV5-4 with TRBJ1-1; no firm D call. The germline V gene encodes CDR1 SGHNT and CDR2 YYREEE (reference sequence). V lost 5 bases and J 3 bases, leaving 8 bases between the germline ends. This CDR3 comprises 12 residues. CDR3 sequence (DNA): TGTGCCAGCAGTCGAGGTGACACTGAAGCTTTCTTT. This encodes CASSRGDTEAFF. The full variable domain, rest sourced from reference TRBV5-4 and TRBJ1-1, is ETGVTQSPTHLIKTRGQQVTLRCSSQSGHNTVSWYQQALGQGPQFIFQYYREEENGRGNFPPRFSGLQFPNYSSELNVNALELDDSALYLCASSRGDTEAFFGQGTRLTVV.

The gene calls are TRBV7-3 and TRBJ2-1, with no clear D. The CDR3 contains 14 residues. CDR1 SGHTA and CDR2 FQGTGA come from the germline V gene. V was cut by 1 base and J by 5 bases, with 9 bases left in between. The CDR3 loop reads CASSLIGSNNEQFF. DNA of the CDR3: TGTGCCAGCAGCTTAATTGGCAGTAACAATGAGCAGTTCTTC. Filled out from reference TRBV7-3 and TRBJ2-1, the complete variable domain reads GAGVSQTPSNKVTEKGKYVELRCDPISGHTALYWYRQSLGQGPEFLIYFQGTGAADDSGLPNDRFFAVRPEGSVSTLKIQRTERGDSAVYLCASSLIGSNNEQFFGPGTRLTVL.

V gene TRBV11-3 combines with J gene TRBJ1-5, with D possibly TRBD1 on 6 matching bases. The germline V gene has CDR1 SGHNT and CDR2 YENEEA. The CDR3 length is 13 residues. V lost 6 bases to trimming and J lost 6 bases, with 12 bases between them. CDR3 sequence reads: CASRYRVLQPQHF. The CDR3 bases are TGTGCCAGCAGGTACAGGGTCCTTCAGCCCCAGCATTTT.

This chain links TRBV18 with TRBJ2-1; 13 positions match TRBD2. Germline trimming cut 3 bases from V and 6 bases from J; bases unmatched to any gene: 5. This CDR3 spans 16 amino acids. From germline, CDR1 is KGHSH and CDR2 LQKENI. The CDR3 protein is CASSPPGLAGPNEQFF. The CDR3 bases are TGTGCCAGCTCACCGCCGGGACTAGCGGGGCCCAATGAGCAGTTCTTC.

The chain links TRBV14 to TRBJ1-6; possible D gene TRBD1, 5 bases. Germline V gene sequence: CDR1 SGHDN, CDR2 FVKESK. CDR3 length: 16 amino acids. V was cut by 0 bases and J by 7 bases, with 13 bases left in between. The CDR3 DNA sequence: TGTGCCAGCAGCCAAGATTGGGGGGAGATCAATTCACCCCTCCACTTT. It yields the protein CASSQDWGEINSPLHF.